Given below is one TCR beta chain in context. The antigen this receptor binds is unknown. Base qualities are missing; no much larger clone stands one base away. These data come from a study of shared clonotypes between healthy human individuals (dated by TCRdb to 2019 to 2021). Describing the broader study: The cohort comprised a couple of women and a few men aged 18 to 49 years. For each donor, CD4 naive and CD4 memory were each given three plates, CD8 naive was given two plates, and CD8 memory was given one plate. Blood TCR repertoires of five healthy adults were deeply sequenced to estimate repertoire size and the extent of clonotype sharing between individuals. To increase sequencing depth and limit assay-specific biases, different laboratories used diverse techniques to prepare libraries and sequence TCR repertoires. Leukapheresis yielded between about 0.94 and 8.9 billion PBMCs per donor. Here is what the overall study found, with its caveats: Sharing across a handful of donors was observed for approximately 4.6% of naive CD4, under 4% of naive CD8, over 2% of memory CD4, and around 0.44% of memory CD8 clonotypes. The genetic and exposure-history diversity represented was limited by the small number of donors. Rarefaction of sorted-subset datasets indicated incomplete sequencing despite the large sequencing depth. Pairwise subsampling led to the expectation that sequencing depth would affect the degree of clonotype sharing among donors. Larger estimated clonotype richness was generally found for naive subsets than for memory subsets. Compared with non-shared clonotypes, clonotypes shared by all four sorted-subset donors had higher generation probabilities. Only blood was sampled, and tissue TCR repertoires likely differ from those in blood.

The donors were healthy, HIV-negative adults with no recently reported acute infections or vaccinations. Every donor was a Caucasian adult residing in Nashville, Tennessee, USA. CD4+ T cells were enriched by magnetic negative selection; naive cells were then positively selected on CD45RA, and the negative fraction formed the memory subset. After blood collection by leukapheresis, PBMCs were isolated using Ficoll-Histopaque density gradient centrifugation and then cryopreserved in the vapor phase of liquid nitrogen. Purity and quantity of every magnetically sorted T cell population were checked by analytical flow cytometry. Genomic DNA was isolated from each sorted fraction and quantified by UV absorbance on a Nanodrop 2000c. Including cysteine and phenylalanine, the CDR3 has 13 amino acids. Solely the CDR3 DNA is kept, with 39 bases framed from the first base. V is cut by 7 bases and J by 2 bases, and the space between the germline ends is 8 bases. From the germline V gene (reference sequence), CDR1 is MNHEY and CDR2 is SMNVEV.

Using the deep immunoSEQ assay, TCR CDR3 regions were amplified from genomic DNA by multiplex PCR. Extracted genomic DNA from each cell subset was spread evenly across all wells of several immunoSEQ 96-well plates, with each plate serving as a replicate. For sorted subsets, about 200 ng genomic DNA, equal to tens of thousands of T cell genomes, was loaded into each replicate PCR. Purified libraries were quantified with a Qubit 3.0 fluorometer, sized on a Bioanalyzer 2100, and re-quantified with the KAPA Library Quantification kit. Each immunoSEQ 96-well plate was sequenced on its own single-read 150-cycle Illumina NextSeq 550 flow cell. In the source study's methods: The immunoSEQ output contained only junctional sequences without quality scores, so filtering could not match that applied to full-length reads. To assign V/J genes and CDR3, sequences were annotated against IMGT germline references using PyIR, a Python wrapper for IgBLAST v1.9. Reads were filtered out if the reads had weak V/J assignments (E-value above 1e-6), no CDR3, stop codons, out-of-frame junctions, or ambiguous translated residues. V3J clonotypes were defined as sequences sharing the same inferred V gene, J gene, and CDR3 amino acid sequence. The percentage overlap between two repertoires was calculated by dividing the number of shared unique clonotypes by the size of the smaller repertoire. Repertoire richness was assessed with RTK rarefaction, the Chao1 estimator, and Recon v2.1 estimates of unobserved clonotypes. OLGA was used to compute generation probabilities for all TCRbeta clonotypes that the gDNA method yielded from four donors. Not all clones reach the TCRdb copy of this immuneACCESS table, which keeps in-frame sequences only. Checked studies attribute under half of the gap to unresolved V genes and leave the rest unexplained. V and J calls and clone size come straight from that table; D and trimming were deduced from the DNA. For this sample there are about 980,000 clones; approximately 76% appear just once. The ten largest clones capture about 1.5% of the sample.

The specimen was memory CD4+ T cells sorted from blood. The sample's cell subset or site label is to be understood as: CD45RA-negative fraction. This receptor was identified in a man between 18 and 29 years old in good health. The rearrangement combines TRBV27 with TRBJ2-2; TRBD2 might be the D gene, on 5 matching bases. The DNA is as follows: TGTGCCAGCACAACGGGAAACACCGGGGAGCTGTTTTTT. The encoded protein is CASTTGNTGELFF.